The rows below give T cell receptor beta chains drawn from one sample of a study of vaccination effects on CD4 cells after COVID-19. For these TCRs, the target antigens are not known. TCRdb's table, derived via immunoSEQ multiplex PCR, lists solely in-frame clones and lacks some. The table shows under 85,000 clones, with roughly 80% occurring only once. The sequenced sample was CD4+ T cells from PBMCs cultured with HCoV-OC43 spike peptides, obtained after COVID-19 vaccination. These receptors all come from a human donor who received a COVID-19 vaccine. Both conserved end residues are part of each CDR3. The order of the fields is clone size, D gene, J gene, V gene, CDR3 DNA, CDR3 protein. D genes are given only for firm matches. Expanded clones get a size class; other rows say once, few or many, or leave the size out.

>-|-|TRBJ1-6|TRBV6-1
TGTGCCAGCAGTGAAAGGCTCCAATTAATCTATAATTCACCCCTCCACTTT
CASSERLQLIYNSPLHF
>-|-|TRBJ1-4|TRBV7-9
TGTGCCAGCAGCTTAGCTATGCCGGGATCTAATGAAAAACTGTTTTTT
CASSLAMPGSNEKLFF
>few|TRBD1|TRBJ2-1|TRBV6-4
TGTGCCAGCAGTGACTCGAGTAGGGGGCCATACAATGAGCAGTTCTTC
CASSDSSRGPYNEQFF
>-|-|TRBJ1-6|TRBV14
TGTGCCAGCAGCCGTCCCGGGTCTTTGAATTCACCCCTCCACTTT
CASSRPGSLNSPLHF
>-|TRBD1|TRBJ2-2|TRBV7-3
TGTGCCAGCAGCCCACCAGGGGGCACCGGGGAGCTGTTTTTT
CASSPPGGTGELFF
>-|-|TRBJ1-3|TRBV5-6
TGTGCCAGCAGCCCCAAGGGGTTTTCTCCAAGCTCTGGAAACACCATATATTTT
CASSPKGFSPSSGNTIYF
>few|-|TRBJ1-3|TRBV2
TGTGCCAGCAGTGGGCGGGGTAGCTCTGGAAACACCATATATTTT
CASSGRGSSGNTIYF
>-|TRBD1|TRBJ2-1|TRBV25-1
TGTGCCAGCAGTGAATACCAGAGCAGGGGGCGGAAGAATGAGCAGTTCTTC
CASSEYQSRGRKNEQFF
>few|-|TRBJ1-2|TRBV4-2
TGTGCCAGCAGCCAAGATTCGTCAGAATACTATGGCTACACCTTC
CASSQDSSEYYGYTF
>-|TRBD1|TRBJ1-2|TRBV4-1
TGCGCCAGCAGCCAAGTAACAGGGGGGAACTATGGCTACACCTTC
CASSQVTGGNYGYTF
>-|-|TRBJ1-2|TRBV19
TGTGCCAGCACAGCAGAATTAACACCGAACTATGGCTACACCTTC
CASTAELTPNYGYTF
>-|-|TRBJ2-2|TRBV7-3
TGTGCCAGCAGTCGAGAGGGGGGAGGCACCGGGGAGCTGTTTTTT
CASSREGGGTGELFF
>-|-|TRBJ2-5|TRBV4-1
TGCGCCAGCAGCCAAGAGCCCCAGGGGAAGGTTCTAGAGACCCAGTACTTC
CASSQEPQGKVLETQYF
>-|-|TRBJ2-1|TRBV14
TGTGCCAGCAGCCAAGATTGGGCAGGGCGCTCAGAAGAGTTCTTC
CASSQDWAGRSEEFF
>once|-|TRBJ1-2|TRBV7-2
TGTGCCAGCAGCTCCGGGTGGGGCAGGGATGACTATGGCTACACCTTC
CASSSGWGRDDYGYTF
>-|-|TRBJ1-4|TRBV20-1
TGCAGTGCTAGTAGGTTTAATGAAAAACTGTTTTTT
CSASRFNEKLFF
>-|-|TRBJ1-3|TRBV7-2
TGTGCCAGCAGCCAATCCGGGGGAGTACCCACCATATATTTT
CASSQSGGVPTIYF
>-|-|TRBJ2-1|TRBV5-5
TGTGCCAGCAGCGTCCGGACGGGGAGCTCCTACAATGAGCAGTTCTTC
CASSVRTGSSYNEQFF
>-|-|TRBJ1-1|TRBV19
TGTGCCAGTAGTAAGGGCCCGGTGGCCACTGAAGCTTTCTTT
CASSKGPVATEAFF
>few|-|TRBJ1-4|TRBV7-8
TGTGCCAGCAGCCGTGCTGATGAAAAACTGTTTTTT
CASSRADEKLFF
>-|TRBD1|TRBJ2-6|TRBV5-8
TGTGCCAGCAGCCGTCCCGGGACAGGGTCTGGGGCCAACGTCCTGACTTTC
CASSRPGTGSGANVLTF
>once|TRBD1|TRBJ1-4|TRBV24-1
TGTGCCACCAGTGAATCCTCGGGACAGGGCCCTGAAAAACTGTTTTTT
CATSESSGQGPEKLFF
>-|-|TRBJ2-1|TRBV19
TGTGCCAGTAGGGTCAGCGCGAGCTCCTACAATGAGCAGTTCTTC
CASRVSASSYNEQFF
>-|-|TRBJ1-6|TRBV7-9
TGTGCCAGCAGCTTGGATAATTCACCCCTCCACTTT
CASSLDNSPLHF